This is a list of T cell receptor beta chains from one sample in a study of cytomegalovirus exposure and HLA in healthy donors. Generated by immunoSEQ multiplex PCR, the TCRdb table keeps only in-frame clones and is missing some. The repertoire holds roughly 300,000 clones, with just over 85% as singletons. The sequencing input was PBMCs. The receptors originated from a man aged 35 to 55 in good health and CMV-seropositive. CDR3s include the opening cysteine and the closing phenylalanine or tryptophan.

J gene,V gene,CDR3 protein
TRBJ2-7,TRBV6-6,CATRGLAESSYEQYF
TRBJ1-5,TRBV7-9,CASSSQDRDNQPQHF
TRBJ2-7,TRBV30,CAWSVGTGYEQYF
TRBJ2-2,TRBV9,CASRGPASGRRNTGELFF
TRBJ2-7,TRBV29-1,CSVEDGGSTYEQYF
TRBJ2-7,TRBV27,CASSPPLSYEQYF
TRBJ2-3,TRBV7-8,CASSQQGSDTQYF
NA,TRBV4-1,CASSPPLAGVAVEQYF
TRBJ2-2,TRBV19,CASSILGTSDTGELFF
TRBJ2-7,TRBV6-5,CASSEEGFYEQYF
TRBJ2-1,TRBV4-1,CASKRGNEQFF
NA,TRBV18,CASSGGLAGPYEQYF
TRBJ2-5,TRBV19,CASRGYQREAPGMAQYF
TRBJ2-1,TRBV2,CASSEGASAYNEQFF
TRBJ1-5,TRBV28,CASSFGTGFSNQPQHF
TRBJ1-2,TRBV7-9,CATDSWDRAGYTF
TRBJ2-2,TRBV11-2,CATPRDRSITGELFF
TRBJ2-1,TRBV30,CAWSPGTSGNNEQFF
TRBJ1-1,TRBV19,CACGASNTEAFF
TRBJ2-1,TRBV28,CASSLPASGMYNEQFF
TRBJ2-2,TRBV25-1,CASNRSRGNTGELFF
TRBJ2-3,TRBV18,CASSPPSSDTQYF
TRBJ2-1,TRBV27,CASRRLAGVGSEQFF
TRBJ2-1,TRBV9,CASSPRLAGVWGSSYNEQFF
TRBJ2-2,TRBV5-4,CASSPEPSYNTGELFF
TRBJ2-3,TRBV7-3,CASSLSRGTDTQYF